This TCR beta chain was captured in a study of T cells in Graves' hyperthyroidism and ophthalmopathy (dated by TCRdb to the late 2010s). General notes on the study: Peripheral blood samples were taken at initial diagnosis, before any treatment was given. According to the paper, TCR Vbeta CDR3 sequencing was carried out on approximately 140 peripheral blood samples, which came from approximately 41 ophthalmopathy, 80 or so hyperthyroidism and some 17 progressor patients. The approximately 100 discovery patients were randomly split 7:3 into training and test sets. Thyroid tissue and blood T-cell repertoires from roughly 6 Graves' hyperthyroidism patients were also compared in the study. A discovery cohort of around 98 patients, roughly 45 with Graves' ophthalmopathy and about 58 with stable Graves' hyperthyroidism, was used to find distinguishing TCR V-J signatures. Whether ophthalmopathy could be predicted prospectively was tested in an independent validation cohort made up of 18 to 20 hyperthyroidism patients plus 17 patients who later progressed to ophthalmopathy. Once sampling was done, hyperthyroidism patients were given methimazole at a starting dose of 30 mg daily, whereas ophthalmopathy patients were given high-dose intravenous methylprednisolone.

A patient counted as having stable Graves' hyperthyroidism if no progression to ophthalmopathy occurred over 18 months of follow-up. Hyperthyroidism patients were newly diagnosed, with disease duration under 2 months, and aged 18 to 65 years. The study excluded patients with uncontrolled infections, other autoimmune diseases, pregnancy or lactation. Diagnoses were based on clinical symptoms, serum thyroxine and TRAb, thyroid ultrasound and orbital computed tomography. PBMCs were isolated from roughly 10 ml of fresh peripheral blood by Ficoll-Paque density gradient centrifugation. Trizol reagent was used to extract total RNA, and RNA quality was then checked on an Agilent 2100 Bioanalyzer. Overall study results and their limits: During validation, the model predicted progression to ophthalmopathy a median of approximately 6.5 months ahead of onset, with more than 60% sensitivity and more than 72% specificity. No statistical method was used to set the sample size in advance, and investigators knew the group allocation. Most expanded thyroid clonotypes (frequency above 0.001) were also detected in blood, suggesting blood repertoires may reflect thyroid immune responses. A model built on a 13 V-J signature distinguished ophthalmopathy from stable hyperthyroidism, reaching 85% to 90% sensitivity and about 81% specificity in cross-validation and 80%/75% in testing.

This clonotype was counted ten times or more. This receptor's antigen is unknown. Base qualities are missing; no much larger clone stands one base away. From its cysteine to its phenylalanine, the CDR3 spans 13 amino acids. Just the 39-base CDR3 DNA is kept, in frame starting at base 1. Trimming at the junction amounts to 4 bases on V and 5 bases on J, and the germline ends lie 8 bases apart. The germline V gene encodes CDR1 KGHDR and CDR2 SFDVKD. TCR beta CDR3 regions were amplified from RNA transcripts. For the first round of RT-PCR on the TCR CDR3, the HTBI primer set was used together with the Qiagen OneStep RT-PCR kit. A second multiplex PCR round built the libraries, followed by size selection and purification. Libraries were sequenced paired-end with 100 bp reads on an Illumina HiSeq2000. The original methods were these. SOAPnuke was used to process the raw data, with reads discarded if the reads contained adapters or uncalled bases, had a mean Phred below 15, or lacked an exact constant-primer or identifier match. COPE v1.2.5 was used to merge the high-quality paired reads, and each unique nucleotide sequence was defined as a clonotype. MiTCR v1.1 was used to align the clonotypes against IMGT TRBV, TRBD and TRBJ reference segments. Analysis was restricted to V-J combinations with a frequency above 0.0001, which covered 98% to 99.2% of repertoires. A TCS score was defined as the ratio between F50 (clonal expansion) and ExV (chaos), using BLOSUM62-based TCRdist between CDR3 peptides within each V-J. Welch's t-statistics and random forest reduced fewer than 550 V-J features to about 13, which were used in a naive Bayes classifier (R e1071). In TCRdb, the public reads were trimmed at Q25 with fastp and aligned with MiXCR, with productive beta chains retained. Each record represents a unique CDR3 protein, reported with the most common genes and DNA among its rows. These V and J calls originate from TCRdb's pipeline instead of the authors' own analysis. The sample table shows some 700,000 distinct CDR3 sequences, and about 18% are seen once. The biggest ten clones account for about a sixth of the sample.

The receptor comes from a man in his fifties with Graves' hyperthyroidism. Sequenced sample: blood. The rearranged chain carries TRBV24-1 and TRBJ1-5; the D segment could be TRBD1, given 5 matching bases. The CDR3 here reads CATSDGGYQPQHF. The nucleotide sequence reads TGTGCCACCAGTGACGGGGGATATCAGCCCCAGCATTTT.